The 14 T cell receptor beta chains reported below all come from one sample, sequenced in a study of blood T cells in healthy people across ages. A sample-barcoded 5' primer and a J-beta primer mix were used in a second PCR of roughly 6 to 12 cycles. MiXCR, applied by TCRdb to the 5' RACE reads, yields one record per CDR3 protein. The sample includes fewer than 900,000 distinct CDR3 sequences, approximately 50% seen only once; the top ten take roughly 34%. Sequencing was done on a sample of blood. The receptors originated from a woman aged 55-70 years in good health.

This clonotype was found once. This chain joins TRBV3-1 and TRBJ2-7; 9 positions match TRBD2. This CDR3 has 15 amino acids. Germline lookup yields CDR1 LGHDT and CDR2 YNNKEL (reference sequence). Trimming took 3 bases from V and 3 from J; bases not matched to a gene: 6. The CDR3 region has the DNA TGTGCCAGCAGCCATGGCCTAGCGGGACTCTACGAGCAGTACTTC. Its translation: CASSHGLAGLYEQYF.

CDR3 in amino acids: CASSQIRTRAGEQFF. In DNA form, the CDR3 reads TGTGCCAGCAGCCAAATTCGGACTAGGGCTGGTGAGCAGTTCTTC. The gene calls are TRBV7-9 and TRBJ2-1, with 7 bases that match TRBD2. Germline lookup yields CDR1 SEHNR and CDR2 FQNEAQ (reference sequence). With V trimmed by 5 bases and J by 9 bases, 13 bases remained unmatched. This CDR3 comprises 15 residues.

This clonotype was detected only a few times. The chain couples TRBV6-2 or TRBV6-3 to TRBJ2-7; TRBD2 matches at 9 bases. The CDR3 is made up of 11 amino acids. V was clipped by 7 bases and J by 10 bases; unmatched bases: 5. Per the germline V gene, CDR1 is MNHEY and CDR2 is SVGEGT. The CDR3 spells CASTSAGGQYF. Here the CDR3 DNA reads TGTGCCAGCACCTCAGCGGGAGGACAGTACTTC.

J is TRBJ2-3 and V is TRBV7-2; 10 nucleotides match TRBD2. With V trimmed by 2 bases and J by 5 bases, 1 base remained unmatched. The CDR3 covers 14 residues. CDR1 SGHTA and CDR2 FQGNSA come from the germline V gene. The CDR3 DNA sequence: TGTGCCAGCAGCTTACAGCGGGGGGGAGATACGCAGTATTTT. Amino acid sequence: CASSLQRGGDTQYF.

The chain couples TRBV20-1 to TRBJ2-3; TRBD2 is a possible D gene (6 bases). V was pared by 0 bases and J by 5 bases, with 15 bases between. This CDR3 is built from 15 residues. The germline CDR1 and CDR2 sequences are DFQATT and SNEGSKA (reference sequence). The CDR3 region is CSARDYTGAGDTQYF. For the CDR3, the DNA is TGCAGTGCTAGAGACTATACGGGAGCCGGAGATACGCAGTATTTT.

This clonotype appeared a few times. The chain carries TRBV6-1 and TRBJ2-5, with D maybe TRBD1 (5 bases). CDR1 and CDR2 from the germline V gene are MNHNS and SASEGT. Deletions cut 2 bases from V and 2 bases from J, with 6 bases between. This CDR3 comprises 13 residues. In nucleotides, the CDR3 is TGTGCCAGCAGTGAATCAGGGCAAGAGACCCAGTACTTC. Translated: CASSESGQETQYF.

The rearrangement links TRBV27 to TRBJ2-3; the D is unclear. Germline V gene lookup returns CDR1 MNHEY and CDR2 SMNVEV (reference sequence). CDR3 size: 15 residues. The germline V and J ends were trimmed by 2 bases and 0 bases, with 9 bases remaining between them. DNA for the CDR3: TGTGCCAGCAGTTTAGCGATAGATAGCACAGATACGCAGTATTTT. This codes for CASSLAIDSTDTQYF.

In the case of this clonotype: A clone one base away is much larger, so this may be a read error. The rearrangement uses TRBV20-1 and TRBJ2-1; TRBD2 aligns across 9 bases. The DNA end is a closer match to TRBJ2-7, so the J assignment may be wrong. Germline values: CDR1 DFQATT, CDR2 SNEGSKA (reference sequence). The CDR3 totals 16 residues. CDR3 region: CSARRLAGGSYNEQYF. The CDR3 nucleotides are TGCAGTGCTAGGAGGTTGGCGGGAGGGTCCTACAATGAGCAGTACTTC.

The chain couples TRBV12-3 or TRBV12-4 to TRBJ2-1, with D perhaps being TRBD1 or TRBD2 (5 bases each). The V and J ends lost 3 bases and 4 bases respectively, with 13 bases between them. The CDR3 length is 15 residues. CDR3 loop: CASSFWDPLYNEQFF. The CDR3 DNA sequence: TGTGCCAGCAGTTTCTGGGACCCGTTATACAATGAGCAGTTCTTC.

The J gene is TRBJ1-2, the V gene TRBV5-1; D perhaps matches TRBD1 (5 bases). V was trimmed by 4 bases and J by 2 bases, leaving 18 bases between them. Germline V CDR1 and CDR2: SGHRS, YFSETQ. The CDR3 sequence is 16 residues long. The CDR3 coding sequence is TGCGCCAGCAGCGGCGGGTTGGGGACGGTCAACTATGGCTACACCTTC. This encodes CASSGGLGTVNYGYTF. The full variable domain, with the rest looked up from reference TRBV5-1 and TRBJ1-2, is KAGVTQTPRYLIKTRGQQVTLSCSPISGHRSVSWYQQTPGQGLQFLFEYFSETQRNKGNFPGRFSGRQFSNSRSEMNVSTLELGDSALYLCASSGGLGTVNYGYTFGSGTRLTVV.

This rearrangement joins TRBV4-1 to TRBJ2-7; a weak D match, TRBD2 (6 bases). Between the trimmed V and J ends, which lost 4 bases and 0 bases, there was a span of 13 bases. The CDR3 is made up of 15 amino acids. From germline, CDR1 is MGHRA and CDR2 YSYEKL. CDR3 nucleotides: TGCGCCAGCAGCCCGCTGAGCGGGTTCTCCTACGAGCAGTACTTC. Encoded protein: CASSPLSGFSYEQYF.

This chain joins TRBV7-2 and TRBJ2-5; 7 nucleotides align to TRBD2. This CDR3 has 16 amino acids. V lost 7 bases, J lost 11 bases, and 22 bases stayed unmatched. The germline V gene has CDR1 SGHTA and CDR2 FQGNSA. The CDR3: CASKLGGASGNNEQYF. DNA for the CDR3: TGTGCCAGCAAATTAGGCGGGGCTAGCGGAAACAATGAGCAGTACTTC.

This clonotype was observed a handful of times. Here the CDR3 DNA reads TGTGCCAGCAGCCCGGACGGCACCTCCTACGAGCAGTACTTC. It codes for CASSPDGTSYEQYF. This sequence joins TRBV7-2 and TRBJ2-7; D gene unclear. Germline CDR1 and CDR2: SGHTA and FQGNSA. The length of the CDR3 is 14 residues. With 5 bases removed from V and 0 bases from J, the gap between germline ends came to 11 bases.

The chain recombines TRBV27 with TRBJ2-1, with 7 bases fitting TRBD2. The V segment lost 7 bases and the J segment 6 bases; nucleotides outside the gene matches: 9. From germline, CDR1 is MNHEY and CDR2 SMNVEV (reference sequence). This CDR3 region has 14 residues. In DNA, the CDR3 is TGTGCCAGCAAATGGGCGGGAGCTATCAATGAGCAGTTCTTC. Its protein product is CASKWAGAINEQFF.